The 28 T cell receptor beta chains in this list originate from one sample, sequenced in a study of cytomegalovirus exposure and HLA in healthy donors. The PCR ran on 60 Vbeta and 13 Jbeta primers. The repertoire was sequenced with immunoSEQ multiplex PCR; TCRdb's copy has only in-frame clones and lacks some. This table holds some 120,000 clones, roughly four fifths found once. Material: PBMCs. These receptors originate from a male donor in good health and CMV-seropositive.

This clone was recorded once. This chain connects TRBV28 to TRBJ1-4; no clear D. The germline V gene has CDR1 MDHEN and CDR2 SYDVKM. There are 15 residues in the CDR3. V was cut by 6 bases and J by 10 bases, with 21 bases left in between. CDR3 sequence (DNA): TGTGCCAGCAGGCCCTTCTCGGCCCTCCCAGGAAAACTGTTTTTT. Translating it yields CASRPFSALPGKLFF.

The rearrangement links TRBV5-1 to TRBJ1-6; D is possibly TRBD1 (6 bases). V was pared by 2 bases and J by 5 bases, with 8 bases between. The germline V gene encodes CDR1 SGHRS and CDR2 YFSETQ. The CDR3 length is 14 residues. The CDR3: CASSLNRDNSPLHF. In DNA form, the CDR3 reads TGCGCCAGCAGCTTAAACAGGGATAATTCACCCCTCCACTTT.

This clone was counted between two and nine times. The CDR3 sequence: CASSLEVSVPYTF. In DNA, the CDR3 is TGTGCCAGCAGCTTAGAAGTTTCGGTTCCCTACACCTTC. V usage is TRBV11-2 and J usage is TRBJ1-2; D unresolved. Germline V gene sequence: CDR1 SGHAT, CDR2 FQNNGV. Trimming stripped 0 bases from V and 10 bases from J, with 12 bases between. This CDR3 spans 13 amino acids.

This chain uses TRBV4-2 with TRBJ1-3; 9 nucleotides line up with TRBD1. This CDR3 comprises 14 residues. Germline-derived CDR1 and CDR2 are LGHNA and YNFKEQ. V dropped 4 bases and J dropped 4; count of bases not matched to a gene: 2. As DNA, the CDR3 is TGTGCCAGCAGCCGGACAGGGGCCGGAAACACCATATATTTT. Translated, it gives CASSRTGAGNTIYF.

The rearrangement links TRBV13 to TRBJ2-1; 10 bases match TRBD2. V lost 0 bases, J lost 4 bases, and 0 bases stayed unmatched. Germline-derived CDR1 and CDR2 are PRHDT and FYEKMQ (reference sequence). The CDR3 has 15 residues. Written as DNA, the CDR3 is TGTGCCAGCAGCTTAGGGACTAGCGGGTACAATGAGCAGTTCTTC. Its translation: CASSLGTSGYNEQFF.

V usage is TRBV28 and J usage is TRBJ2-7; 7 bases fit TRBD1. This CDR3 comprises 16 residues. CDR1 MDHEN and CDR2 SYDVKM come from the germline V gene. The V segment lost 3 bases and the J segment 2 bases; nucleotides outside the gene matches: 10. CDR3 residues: CASSLILDRATYEQYF. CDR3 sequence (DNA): TGTGCCAGCAGTTTGATCCTCGACAGGGCGACCTACGAGCAGTACTTC.

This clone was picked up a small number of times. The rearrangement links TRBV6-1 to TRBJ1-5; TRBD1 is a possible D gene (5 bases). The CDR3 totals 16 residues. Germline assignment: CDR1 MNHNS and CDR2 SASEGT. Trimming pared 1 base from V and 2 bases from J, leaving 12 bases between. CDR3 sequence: CASSEVGPWGNQPQHF. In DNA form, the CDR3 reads TGTGCCAGCAGTGAAGTGGGGCCTTGGGGCAATCAGCCCCAGCATTTT.

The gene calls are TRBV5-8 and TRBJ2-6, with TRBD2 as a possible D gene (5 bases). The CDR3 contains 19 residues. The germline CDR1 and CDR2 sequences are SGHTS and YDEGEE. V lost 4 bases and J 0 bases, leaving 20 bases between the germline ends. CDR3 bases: TGTGCCAGCAGCCGCCCCCGGGGTCCTAGGAGCTCTGGGGCCAACGTCCTGACTTTC. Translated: CASSRPRGPRSSGANVLTF.

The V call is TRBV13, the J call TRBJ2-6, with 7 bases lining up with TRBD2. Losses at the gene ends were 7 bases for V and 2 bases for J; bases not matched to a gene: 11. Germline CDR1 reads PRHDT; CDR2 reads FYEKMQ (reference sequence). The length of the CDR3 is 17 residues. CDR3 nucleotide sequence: TGTGCCAGCACCCATGGGGGGAGGGAGGCTGGGGCCAACGTCCTGACTTTC. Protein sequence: CASTHGGREAGANVLTF.

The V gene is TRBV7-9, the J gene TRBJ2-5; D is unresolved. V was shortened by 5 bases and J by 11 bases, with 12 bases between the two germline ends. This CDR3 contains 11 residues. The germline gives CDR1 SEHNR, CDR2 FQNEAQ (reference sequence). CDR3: CASSHSGEQYF. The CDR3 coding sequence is TGTGCCAGCAGCCACTCCGGAGAGCAGTACTTC.

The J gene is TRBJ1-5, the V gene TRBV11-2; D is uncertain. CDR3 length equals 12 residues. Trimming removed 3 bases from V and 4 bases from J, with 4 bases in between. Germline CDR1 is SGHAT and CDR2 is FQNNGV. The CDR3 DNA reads TGTGCCAGCAGCTTCGGGAATCAGCCCCAGCATTTT. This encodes CASSFGNQPQHF.

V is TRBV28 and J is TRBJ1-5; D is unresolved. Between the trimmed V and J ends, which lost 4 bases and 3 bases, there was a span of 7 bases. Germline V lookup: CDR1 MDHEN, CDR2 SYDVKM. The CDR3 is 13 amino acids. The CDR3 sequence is CASSSGFNQPQHF. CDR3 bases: TGTGCCAGCAGTTCCGGGTTCAATCAGCCCCAGCATTTT.

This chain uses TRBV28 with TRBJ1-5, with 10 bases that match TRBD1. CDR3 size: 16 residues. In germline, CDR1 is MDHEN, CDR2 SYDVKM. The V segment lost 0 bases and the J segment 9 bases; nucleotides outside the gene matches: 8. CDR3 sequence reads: CASSLWTGGSVGPQHF. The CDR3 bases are TGTGCCAGCAGTTTATGGACAGGGGGCTCGGTAGGGCCCCAGCATTTT.

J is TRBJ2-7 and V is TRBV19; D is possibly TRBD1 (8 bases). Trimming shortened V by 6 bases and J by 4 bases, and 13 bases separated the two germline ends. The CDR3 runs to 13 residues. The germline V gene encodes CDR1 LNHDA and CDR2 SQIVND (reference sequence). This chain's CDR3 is CASSQQGGYEQYF. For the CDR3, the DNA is TGTGCCAGTAGCCAACAGGGGGGGTACGAGCAGTACTTC.

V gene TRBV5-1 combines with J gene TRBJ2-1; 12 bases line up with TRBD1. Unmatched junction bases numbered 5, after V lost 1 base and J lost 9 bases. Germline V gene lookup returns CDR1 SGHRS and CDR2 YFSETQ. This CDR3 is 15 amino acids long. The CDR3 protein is CASSLRGQGAGEQFF. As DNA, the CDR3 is TGCGCCAGCAGCTTGAGGGGACAGGGGGCAGGTGAGCAGTTCTTC.

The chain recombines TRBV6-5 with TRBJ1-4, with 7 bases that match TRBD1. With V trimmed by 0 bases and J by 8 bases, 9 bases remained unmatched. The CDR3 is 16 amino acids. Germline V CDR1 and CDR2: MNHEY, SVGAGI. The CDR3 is CASSYSTRGQLEKLFF. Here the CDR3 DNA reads TGTGCCAGCAGTTACTCGACTAGGGGGCAGTTAGAAAAACTGTTTTTT.

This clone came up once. CDR3 DNA sequence: TGTGCCAGCAGCGACGGTAATCAATACGAGCAGTACTTC. Amino acid sequence: CASSDGNQYEQYF. The chain uses TRBV9 and TRBJ2-7; D is uncertain. Looked up from germline, CDR1 is SGDLS and CDR2 is YYNGEE. The CDR3 spans 13 residues. Trimming removed 3 bases from V and 4 bases from J, with 11 bases in between.

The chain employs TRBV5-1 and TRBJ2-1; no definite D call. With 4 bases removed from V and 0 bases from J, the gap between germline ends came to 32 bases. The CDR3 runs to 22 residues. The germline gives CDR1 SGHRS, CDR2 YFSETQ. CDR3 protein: CASSTTHGLGGYFITSYNEQFF. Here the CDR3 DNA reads TGCGCCAGCAGCACGACCCATGGTCTTGGCGGATACTTCATAACCTCCTACAATGAGCAGTTCTTC. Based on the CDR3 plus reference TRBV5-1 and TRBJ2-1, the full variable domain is KAGVTQTPRYLIKTRGQQVTLSCSPISGHRSVSWYQQTPGQGLQFLFEYFSETQRNKGNFPGRFSGRQFSNSRSEMNVSTLELGDSALYLCASSTTHGLGGYFITSYNEQFFGPGTRLTVL.

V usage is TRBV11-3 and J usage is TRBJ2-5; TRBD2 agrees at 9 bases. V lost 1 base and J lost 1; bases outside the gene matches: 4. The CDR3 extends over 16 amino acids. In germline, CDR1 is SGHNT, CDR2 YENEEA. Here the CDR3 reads CASSLGAGGGQETQYF. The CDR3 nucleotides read TGTGCCAGCAGCTTAGGTGCGGGAGGGGGCCAAGAGACCCAGTACTTC.

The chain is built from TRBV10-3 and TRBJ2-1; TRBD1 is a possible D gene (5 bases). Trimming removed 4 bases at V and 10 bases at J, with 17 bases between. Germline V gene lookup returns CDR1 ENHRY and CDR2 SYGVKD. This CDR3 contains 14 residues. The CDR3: CAISAGLPKNEQFF. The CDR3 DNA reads TGTGCCATCAGTGCAGGGCTCCCCAAGAACGAGCAGTTCTTC.

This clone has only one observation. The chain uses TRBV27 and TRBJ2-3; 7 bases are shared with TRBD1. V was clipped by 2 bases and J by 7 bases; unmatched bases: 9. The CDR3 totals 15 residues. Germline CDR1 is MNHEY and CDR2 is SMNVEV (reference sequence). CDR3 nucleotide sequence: TGTGCCAGCAGTTTACGAGAAAGGGGGCGTAATACGCAGTATTTT. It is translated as CASSLRERGRNTQYF.

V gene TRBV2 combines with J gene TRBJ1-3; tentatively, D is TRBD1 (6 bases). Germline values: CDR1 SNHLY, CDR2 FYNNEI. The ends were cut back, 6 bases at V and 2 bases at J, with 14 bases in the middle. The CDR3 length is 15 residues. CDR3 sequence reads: CASSVTGPPGNTIYF. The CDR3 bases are TGTGCCAGCAGCGTCACAGGGCCCCCTGGAAACACCATATATTTT.

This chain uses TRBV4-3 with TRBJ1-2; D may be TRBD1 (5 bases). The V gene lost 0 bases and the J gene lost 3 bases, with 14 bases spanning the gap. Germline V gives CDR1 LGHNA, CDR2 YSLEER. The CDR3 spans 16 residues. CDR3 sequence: CASSQDLSEGDYGYTF. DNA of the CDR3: TGCGCCAGCAGCCAAGATCTCTCCGAAGGGGACTATGGCTACACCTTC.

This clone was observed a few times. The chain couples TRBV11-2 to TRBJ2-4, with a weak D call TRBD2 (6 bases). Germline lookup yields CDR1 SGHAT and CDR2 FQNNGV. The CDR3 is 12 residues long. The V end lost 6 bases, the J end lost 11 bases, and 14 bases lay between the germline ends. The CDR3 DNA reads TGTGCCAGCAGGGGGTCAGGGACTTTTCAGTACTTC. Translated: CASRGSGTFQYF.

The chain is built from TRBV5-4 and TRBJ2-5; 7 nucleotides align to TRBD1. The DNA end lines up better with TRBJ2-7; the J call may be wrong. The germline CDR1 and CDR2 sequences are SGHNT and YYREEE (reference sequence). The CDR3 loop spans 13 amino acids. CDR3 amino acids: CASSFKGAYEQYF. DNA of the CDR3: TGTGCCAGCAGCTTTAAGGGGGCGTACGAGCAGTACTTC.

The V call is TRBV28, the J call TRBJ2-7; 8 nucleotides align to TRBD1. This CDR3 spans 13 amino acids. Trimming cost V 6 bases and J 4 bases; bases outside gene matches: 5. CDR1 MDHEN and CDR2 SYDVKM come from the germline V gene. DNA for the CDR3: TGTGCCAGCAGGGGACAGGCCCTTTACGAGCAGTACTTC. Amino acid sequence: CASRGQALYEQYF.

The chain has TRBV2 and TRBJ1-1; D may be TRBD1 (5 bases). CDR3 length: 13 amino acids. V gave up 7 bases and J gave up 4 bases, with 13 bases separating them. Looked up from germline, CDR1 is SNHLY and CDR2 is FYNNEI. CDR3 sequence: CASTQGEVTEAFF. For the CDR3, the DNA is TGTGCCAGCACCCAAGGGGAAGTCACTGAAGCTTTCTTT.

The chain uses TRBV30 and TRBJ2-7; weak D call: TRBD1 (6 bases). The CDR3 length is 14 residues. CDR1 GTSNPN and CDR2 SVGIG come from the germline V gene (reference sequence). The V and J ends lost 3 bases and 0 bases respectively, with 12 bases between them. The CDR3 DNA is TGTGCCTGGAGGACAGGCATTAGCTCCTACGAGCAGTACTTC. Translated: CAWRTGISSYEQYF.